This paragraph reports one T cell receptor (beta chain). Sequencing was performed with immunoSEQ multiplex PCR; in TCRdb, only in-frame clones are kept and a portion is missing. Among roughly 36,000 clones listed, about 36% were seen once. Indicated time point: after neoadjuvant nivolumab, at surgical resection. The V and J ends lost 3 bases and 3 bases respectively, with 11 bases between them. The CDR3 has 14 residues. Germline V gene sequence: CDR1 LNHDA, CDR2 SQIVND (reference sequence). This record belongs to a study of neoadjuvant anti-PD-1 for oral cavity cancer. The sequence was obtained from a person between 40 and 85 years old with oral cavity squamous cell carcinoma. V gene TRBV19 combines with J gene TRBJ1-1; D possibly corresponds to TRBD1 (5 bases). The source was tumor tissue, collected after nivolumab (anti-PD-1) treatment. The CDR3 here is CASSIEGLDTEAFF. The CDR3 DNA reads TGTGCCAGTAGTATTGAGGGGCTCGACACTGAAGCTTTCTTT.